These T cell receptor beta chains were read from a single sample in a study of blood T cell repertoires in COVID-19. Clones were sequenced by immunoSEQ multiplex PCR, and TCRdb holds only the in-frame ones, with some missing. The sample holds some 190,000 clones; about 80% are singletons and the top ten take around 6.9%. Sequences were obtained from peripheral blood. The source is a man aged 55 to 69 with acute or convalescent COVID-19. Both conserved end residues are part of each CDR3. The D gene is left open where the match is weak. Expanded clones are given a class, and other clones once, few, many or no size at all.

few	TRBD2	TRBV5-4	TRBJ2-1	TGTGCCAGCAGCTTGGAAGCGGGGGGAGACAATGAGCAGTTCTTC	CASSLEAGGDNEQFF
NA	TRBD1	TRBV19	TRBJ1-4	TGTGCCAGTAGTCCCAGGGGGCGCCGAGATGAAAAACTGTTTTTT	CASSPRGRRDEKLFF
NA	TRBD2	TRBV19	TRBJ2-7	TGTGCCAGTAGTCCCCGACTAGCGGGAGGTTACGAGCAGTACTTC	CASSPRLAGGYEQYF
NA	NA	TRBV5-4	TRBJ1-4	TGTGCCAGCAGTCCCGCAGGCCGTAATGAAAAACTGTTTTTT	CASSPAGRNEKLFF
NA	NA	TRBV5-1	TRBJ1-1	TGCGCCAGCAGCCTTAGTCAGGGGAACACTGAAGCTTTCTTT	CASSLSQGNTEAFF
NA	NA	TRBV7-2	TRBJ1-2	TGTGCCAGCAGCTTAACAACCAGTTATGGCTACACCTTC	CASSLTTSYGYTF
once	TRBD2	TRBV29-1	TRBJ2-1	TGCAGCGTTTCGGGGGGAGAGGGGCAGTTCTTC	CSVSGGEGQFF
NA	NA	TRBV7-2	TRBJ2-1	TGTGCCAGCAGATTGACAGTCACGGACTACAATGAGCAGTTCTTC	CASRLTVTDYNEQFF
NA	TRBD1	TRBV12-3/TRBV12-4	TRBJ1-2	TGTGCCAGCAGGCGACAGGGGGGCGGCTACACCTTC	CASRRQGGGYTF
many	TRBD2	TRBV29-1	TRBJ2-7	TGCAGCGTTCTTAGCGGGAGTGGGTACGAGCAGTACTTC	CSVLSGSGYEQYF
NA	NA	TRBV11-2	TRBJ1-3	TGTGCCAGCAGCTTTCCGGGGTTCACCATATATTTT	CASSFPGFTIYF
NA	TRBD2	TRBV5-4	TRBJ2-1	TGTGCCAGCAGCTTCATAGCGGGGGGGCCGGGAAATGAGCAGTTCTTC	CASSFIAGGPGNEQFF
NA	TRBD1	TRBV24-1	TRBJ2-1	TGTGCCACCAGTGACGCAACCGGACCAGGGGGCGCGGAGCAGTTCTTC	CATSDATGPGGAEQFF
NA	NA	TRBV6-5	TRBJ1-1	TGTGCCATCACTACGAGGTCGACAGGACCCACTGAAGCTTTCTTT	CAITTRSTGPTEAFF
NA	TRBD1	TRBV28	TRBJ1-5	TGTGCCAGCAGCCTGGGGCGCCGGTACAGGGGGAGCAATCAGCCCCAGCATTTT	CASSLGRRYRGSNQPQHF
NA	NA	TRBV29-1	TRBJ2-7	TGCAGCGTTATAGGACTCTCCACCTACGAGCAGTACTTC	CSVIGLSTYEQYF
NA	NA	TRBV7-4	TRBJ2-3	TGTGCCAGCAGCTTAGTTCCCCTAGCAGGTTTCCCAGATACGCAGTATTTT	CASSLVPLAGFPDTQYF
NA	TRBD1	TRBV25-1	TRBJ1-2	TGTGCCAGCAGTGGGGTAGGGGGCTTGTCCCCTAACTATGGCTACACCTTC	CASSGVGGLSPNYGYTF
NA	TRBD1	TRBV2	TRBJ2-7	TGTGCCAGCAGGGGGGACAGGGCCTACGAGCAGTACTTC	CASRGDRAYEQYF
NA	TRBD1	TRBV5-6	TRBJ1-5	TGTGCCAGCAGCTTCGGGACAGCGGATCAGCCCCAGCATTTT	CASSFGTADQPQHF
NA	NA	TRBV18	TRBJ1-1	TGTGCCAGCTCACCTCAACCGGACTGGAACACTGAAGCTTTCTTT	CASSPQPDWNTEAFF
once	TRBD1	TRBV7-2	TRBJ2-2	TGTGCCAGCAGTTACAGACAGGGGGCGTCAGTCGGGGAGCTGTTTTTT	CASSYRQGASVGELFF
few	TRBD1	TRBV18	TRBJ1-2	TGTGCCAGCTCACCAAAACAGTACAGTCTGCTGACAGGGGACTCTGGCTACACCTTC	CASSPKQYSLLTGDSGYTF
NA	NA	TRBV25-1	TRBJ2-7	TGTGCCAGCAGTGAGAGCAGGAGGGAGCAGTACGAGCAGTACTTC	CASSESRREQYEQYF
NA	NA	TRBV24-1	TRBJ1-1	TGTGCCACCAGTGATTCCAGGGAAAGCACTGAAGCTTTCTTT	CATSDSRESTEAFF
NA	NA	TRBV28	TRBJ1-4	TGTGCCAGCAGTTCACAGCACGAAAAACTGTTTTTT	CASSSQHEKLFF
NA	TRBD1	TRBV6-6	TRBJ1-2	TGTGCCAGCAGCCGAGCCTCCACAGGGGGCACGGCCTATGGCTACACCTTC	CASSRASTGGTAYGYTF
NA	TRBD1	TRBV3-1/TRBV3-2	TRBJ1-2	TGTGCCAGCAGCCAAGCAGGGGGTGATGGCTACACCTTC	CASSQAGGDGYTF
NA	NA	TRBV28	TRBJ2-2	NA	CASSSSLAGNTGELFF
once	NA	TRBV11-3	TRBJ1-6	TGTGCCAGCAGCTTAGAACAGGGCGGTTCACCCCTCCACTTT	CASSLEQGGSPLHF
NA	TRBD2	TRBV23-1	TRBJ2-2	TGCGCCAGCAGTCAACTCACCGGACTAGCGGGGAAAGTTCGATGTTCCGGGGAGCTGTTTTTT	CASSQLTGLAGKVRCSGELFF
NA	NA	TRBV15	TRBJ1-3	TGTGCCACCAGCAGAGCAGGAAACACCATATATTTT	CATSRAGNTIYF
NA	NA	TRBV19	TRBJ1-3	TGTGCCAGTAGTATTTTCTCGAGAGGGTCGAGCGGAAACACCATATATTTT	CASSIFSRGSSGNTIYF
few	NA	TRBV6-6	TRBJ2-7	TGTGCCAGCATGTCTAGCGACTCCTACGAGCAGTACTTC	CASMSSDSYEQYF
NA	NA	TRBV5-1	TRBJ1-1	TGCGCCAGCAGCCAAGCCCCGGGCACTGAAGCTTTCTTT	CASSQAPGTEAFF
NA	TRBD1	TRBV13	TRBJ1-5	TGTGCCAGCAGCTTAGGCCCGGTTACAGGACAGGGGCCCCAGCATTTT	CASSLGPVTGQGPQHF
NA	TRBD1	TRBV5-6	TRBJ1-4	TGTGCCAGCAGCTTCGGGACAGAGCATGAAAAACTGTTTTTT	CASSFGTEHEKLFF
NA	TRBD1	TRBV6-5	TRBJ1-2	TGTGCCAGCAGTTTTCTACCCCCCACAGGGGTTGGAGGCTACACCTTC	CASSFLPPTGVGGYTF
NA	NA	TRBV10-2	TRBJ2-5	TGCGCCAGCAGTGAGTCCGGAGAGACCCAGTACTTC	CASSESGETQYF
NA	TRBD2	TRBV30	TRBJ2-7	TGTGCCTGGAGTAGTCTAGCGGGAGGGCGAATCCAGTACTTC	CAWSSLAGGRIQYF
NA	NA	TRBV10-2	TRBJ2-7	TGCGCCAGCAGTGAGGGACAGAGCTACGAGCAGTACTTC	CASSEGQSYEQYF
few	NA	TRBV4-2	TRBJ2-2	TGTGCCAGCAGCCAAGAAAGTGCGGCCGCGAACACCGGGGAGCTGTTTTTT	CASSQESAAANTGELFF
NA	NA	TRBV10-2	TRBJ1-1	TGCGCCAGCAGGAAGGGAGTATTGGACGGCCTTGATGAAGCTTTCTTT	CASRKGVLDGLDEAFF
NA	NA	TRBV5-1	TRBJ2-1	TGCGCCAGCAGCTTGGTGGCGGGGGCGCATGGCGATGAGCAGTTCTTC	CASSLVAGAHGDEQFF
NA	NA	TRBV19	TRBJ1-6	TGTGCCAGTAGTTCGACAGGAAATAATTCACCCCTCCACTTT	CASSSTGNNSPLHF
NA	TRBD1	TRBV12-3/TRBV12-4	TRBJ1-6	TGTGCCAGCAGCTCAGACAGGGCGGCACCCCTCCACTTT	CASSSDRAAPLHF
NA	NA	TRBV7-3	TRBJ2-1	TGTGCCAGCAGCTCCTACGAACGGGGGGAGCAGTTCTTC	CASSSYERGEQFF
NA	TRBD1	TRBV18	TRBJ1-2	TGTGCCAGCTCATTGGACAGGGCTTATGGCTACACCTTC	CASSLDRAYGYTF
NA	NA	TRBV19	TRBJ2-7	TGTGCCAGTAGTATAGCCTACAGAGTTTACGAGCAGTACTTC	CASSIAYRVYEQYF
NA	NA	TRBV6-5	TRBJ1-1	TGTGCCAGCACACAGCTTCAGAACACTGAAGCTTTCTTT	CASTQLQNTEAFF